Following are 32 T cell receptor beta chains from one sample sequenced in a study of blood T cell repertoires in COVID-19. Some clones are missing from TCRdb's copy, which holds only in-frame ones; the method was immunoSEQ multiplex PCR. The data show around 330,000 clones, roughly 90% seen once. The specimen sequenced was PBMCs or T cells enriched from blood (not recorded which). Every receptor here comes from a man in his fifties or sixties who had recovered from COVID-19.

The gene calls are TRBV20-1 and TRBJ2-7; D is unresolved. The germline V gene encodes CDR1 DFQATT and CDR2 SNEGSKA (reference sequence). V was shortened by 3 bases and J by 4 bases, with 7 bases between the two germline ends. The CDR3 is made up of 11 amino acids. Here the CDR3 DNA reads TGCAGTGCTAGTTACGGTTACGAGCAGTACTTC. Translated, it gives CSASYGYEQYF.

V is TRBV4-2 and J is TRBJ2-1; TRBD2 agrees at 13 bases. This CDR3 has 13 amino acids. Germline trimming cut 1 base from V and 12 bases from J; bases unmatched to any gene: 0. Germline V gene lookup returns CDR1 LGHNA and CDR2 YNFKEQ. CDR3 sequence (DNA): TGTGCCAGCAGCCAAGGGACTAGCGGGGGGCAGTTCTTC. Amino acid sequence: CASSQGTSGGQFF.

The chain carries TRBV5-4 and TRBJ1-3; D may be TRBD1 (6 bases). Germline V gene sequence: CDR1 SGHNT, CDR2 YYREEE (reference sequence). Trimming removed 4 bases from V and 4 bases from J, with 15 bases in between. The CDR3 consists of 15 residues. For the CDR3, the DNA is TGTGCCAGCAGCGGACAGCCTCGCCTGGGAAACACCATATATTTT. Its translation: CASSGQPRLGNTIYF.

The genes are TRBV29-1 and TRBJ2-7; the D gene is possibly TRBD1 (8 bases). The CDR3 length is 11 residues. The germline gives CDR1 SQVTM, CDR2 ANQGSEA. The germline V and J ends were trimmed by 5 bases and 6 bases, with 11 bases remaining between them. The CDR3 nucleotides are TGCAGCGTTAACAGGGGGGGCGAGCAGTACTTC. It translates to CSVNRGGEQYF.

CDR3 sequence: CASSQTIDRDSPLHF. In DNA, the CDR3 is TGCGCCAGCAGCCAAACAATCGACAGGGATTCACCCCTCCACTTT. The chain carries TRBV4-3 and TRBJ1-6, with 7 bases lining up with TRBD1. The junction had 6 bases not matched to a gene; V was cut back by 2 bases and J by 8 bases. From germline, CDR1 is LGHNA and CDR2 YSLEER. The CDR3 runs to 15 residues.

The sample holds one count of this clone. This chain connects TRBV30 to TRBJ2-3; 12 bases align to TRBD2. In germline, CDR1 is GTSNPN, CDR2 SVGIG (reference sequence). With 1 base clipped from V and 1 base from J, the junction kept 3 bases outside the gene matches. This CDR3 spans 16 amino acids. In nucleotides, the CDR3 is TGTGCCTGGAGTGCGGGACTAGCGGGCCGCACAGATACGCAGTATTTT. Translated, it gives CAWSAGLAGRTDTQYF. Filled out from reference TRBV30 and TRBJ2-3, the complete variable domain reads SQTIHQWPATLVQPVGSPLSLECTVEGTSNPNLYWYRQAAGRGLQLLFYSVGIGQISSEVPQNLSASRPQDRQFILSSKKLLLSDSGFYLCAWSAGLAGRTDTQYFGPGTRLTVL.

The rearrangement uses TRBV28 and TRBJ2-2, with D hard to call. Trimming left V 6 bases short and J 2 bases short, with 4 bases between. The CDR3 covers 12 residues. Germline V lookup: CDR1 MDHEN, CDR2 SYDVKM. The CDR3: CASRRNTGELFF. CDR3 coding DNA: TGTGCCAGCAGGCGAAACACCGGGGAGCTGTTTTTT.

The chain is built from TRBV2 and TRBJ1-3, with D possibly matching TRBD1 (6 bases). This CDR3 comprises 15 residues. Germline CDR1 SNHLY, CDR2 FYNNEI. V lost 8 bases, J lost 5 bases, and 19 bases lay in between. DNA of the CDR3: TGTGCCAGCCTTCAAGTCGGGGGGCGGAGAAACACCATATATTTT. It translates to CASLQVGGRRNTIYF.

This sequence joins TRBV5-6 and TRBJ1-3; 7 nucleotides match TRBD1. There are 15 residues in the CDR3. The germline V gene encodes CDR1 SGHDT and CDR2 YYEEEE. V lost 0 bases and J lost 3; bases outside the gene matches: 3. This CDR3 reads CASSLVPGGGNTIYF. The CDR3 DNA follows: TGTGCCAGCAGCTTGGTACCAGGGGGTGGAAACACCATATATTTT.

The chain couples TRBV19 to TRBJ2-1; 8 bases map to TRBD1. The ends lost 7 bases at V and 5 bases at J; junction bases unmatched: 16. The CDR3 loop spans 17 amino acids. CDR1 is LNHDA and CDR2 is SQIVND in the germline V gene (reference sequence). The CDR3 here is CASNSGTGPLSHNEQFF. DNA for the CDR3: TGTGCCAGTAACTCTGGGACAGGTCCCCTGTCGCACAATGAGCAGTTCTTC.

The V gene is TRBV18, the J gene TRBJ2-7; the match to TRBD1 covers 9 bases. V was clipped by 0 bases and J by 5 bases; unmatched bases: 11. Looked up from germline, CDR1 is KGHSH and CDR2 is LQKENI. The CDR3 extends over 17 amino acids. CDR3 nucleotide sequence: TGTGCCAGCTCACCACCGCGCGTTGGGACAGGGTTGGACGAGCAGTACTTC. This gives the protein CASSPPRVGTGLDEQYF.

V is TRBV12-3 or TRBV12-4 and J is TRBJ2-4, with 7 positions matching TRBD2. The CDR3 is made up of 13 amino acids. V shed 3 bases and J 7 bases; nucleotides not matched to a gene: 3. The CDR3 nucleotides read TGTGCCAGCAGTTTTAGCGGGCCGAACATTCAGTACTTC. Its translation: CASSFSGPNIQYF.

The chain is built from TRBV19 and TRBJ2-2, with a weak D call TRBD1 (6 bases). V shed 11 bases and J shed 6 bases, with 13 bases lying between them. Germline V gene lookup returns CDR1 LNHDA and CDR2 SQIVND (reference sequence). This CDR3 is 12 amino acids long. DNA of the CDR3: TGTGCCTCAAGAAGGGGGTCCGGGGAGCTGTTTTTT. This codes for CASRRGSGELFF.

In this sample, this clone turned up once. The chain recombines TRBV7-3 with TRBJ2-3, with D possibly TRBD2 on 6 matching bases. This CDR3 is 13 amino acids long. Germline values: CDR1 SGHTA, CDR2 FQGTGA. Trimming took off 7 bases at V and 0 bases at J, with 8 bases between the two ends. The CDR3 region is CASKGGSTDTQYF. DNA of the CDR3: TGTGCCAGCAAAGGAGGGAGCACAGATACGCAGTATTTT.

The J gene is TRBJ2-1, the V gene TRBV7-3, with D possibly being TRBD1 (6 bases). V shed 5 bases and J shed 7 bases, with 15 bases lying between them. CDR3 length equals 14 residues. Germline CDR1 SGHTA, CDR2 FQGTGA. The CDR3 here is CASSPPGHSNEQFF. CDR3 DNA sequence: TGTGCCAGCAGCCCTCCGGGACATTCAAATGAGCAGTTCTTC.

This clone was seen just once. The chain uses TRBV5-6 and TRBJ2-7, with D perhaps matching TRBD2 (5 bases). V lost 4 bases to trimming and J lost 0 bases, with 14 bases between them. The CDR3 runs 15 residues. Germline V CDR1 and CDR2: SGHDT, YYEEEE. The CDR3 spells CASSRRGTLSYEQYF. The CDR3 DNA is TGTGCCAGCAGCCGCCGGGGTACGCTCTCCTACGAGCAGTACTTC. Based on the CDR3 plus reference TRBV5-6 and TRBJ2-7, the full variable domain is DAGVTQSPTHLIKTRGQQVTLRCSPKSGHDTVSWYQQALGQGPQFIFQYYEEEERQRGNFPDRFSGHQFPNYSSELNVNALLLGDSALYLCASSRRGTLSYEQYFGPGTRLTVT.

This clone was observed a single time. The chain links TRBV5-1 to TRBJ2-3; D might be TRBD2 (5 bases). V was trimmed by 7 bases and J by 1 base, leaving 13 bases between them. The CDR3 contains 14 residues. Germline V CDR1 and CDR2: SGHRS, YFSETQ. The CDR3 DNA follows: TGCGCCAGCCGCTGGGTTAGCGGCACAGATACGCAGTATTTT. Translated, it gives CASRWVSGTDTQYF.

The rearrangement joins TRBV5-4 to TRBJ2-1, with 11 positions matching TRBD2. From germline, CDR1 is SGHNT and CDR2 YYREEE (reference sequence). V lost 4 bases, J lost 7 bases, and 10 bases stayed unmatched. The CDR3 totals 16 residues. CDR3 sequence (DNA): TGTGCCAGCAGCATTCTAGCGGGGGGCTTTAGGAATGAGCAGTTCTTC. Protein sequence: CASSILAGGFRNEQFF.

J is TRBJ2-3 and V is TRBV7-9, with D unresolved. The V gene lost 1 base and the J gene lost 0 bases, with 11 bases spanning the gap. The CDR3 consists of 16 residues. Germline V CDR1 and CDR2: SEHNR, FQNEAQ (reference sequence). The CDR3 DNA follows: TGTGCCAGCAGCTTAGTAGAGATAAGAAGCACAGATACGCAGTATTTT. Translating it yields CASSLVEIRSTDTQYF.

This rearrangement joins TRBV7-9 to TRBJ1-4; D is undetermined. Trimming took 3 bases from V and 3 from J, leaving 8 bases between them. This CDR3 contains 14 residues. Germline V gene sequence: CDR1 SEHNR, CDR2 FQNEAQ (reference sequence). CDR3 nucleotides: TGTGCCAGCAGCTTTGCGGCATCTAATGAAAAACTGTTTTTT. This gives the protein CASSFAASNEKLFF.

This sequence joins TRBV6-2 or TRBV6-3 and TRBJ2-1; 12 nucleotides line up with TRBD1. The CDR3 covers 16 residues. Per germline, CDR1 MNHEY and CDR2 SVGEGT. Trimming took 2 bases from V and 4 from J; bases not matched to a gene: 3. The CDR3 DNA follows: TGTGCCAGCAGTTACCGGGACAGGGGGCTATACAATGAGCAGTTCTTC. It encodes CASSYRDRGLYNEQFF.

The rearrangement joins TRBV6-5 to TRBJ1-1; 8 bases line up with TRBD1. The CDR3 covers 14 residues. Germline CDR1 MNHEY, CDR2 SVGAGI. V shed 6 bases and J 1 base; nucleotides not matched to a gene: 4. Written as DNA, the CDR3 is TGTGCCAGCAGGAAGGGACAGGCGAACACTGAAGCTTTCTTT. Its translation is CASRKGQANTEAFF.

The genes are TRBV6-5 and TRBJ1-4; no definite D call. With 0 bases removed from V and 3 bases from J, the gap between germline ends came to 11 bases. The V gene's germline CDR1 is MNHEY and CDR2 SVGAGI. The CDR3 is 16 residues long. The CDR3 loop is CASSYSIRGSNEKLFF. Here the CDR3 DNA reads TGTGCCAGCAGTTACTCGATCCGCGGTTCTAATGAAAAACTGTTTTTT.

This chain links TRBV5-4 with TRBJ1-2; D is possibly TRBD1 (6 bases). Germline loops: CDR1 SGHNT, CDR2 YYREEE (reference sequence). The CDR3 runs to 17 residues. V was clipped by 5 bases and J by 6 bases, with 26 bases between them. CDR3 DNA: TGTGCCAGCAGTACGGACAGAACCTCAGGCTATCTAGATGGCTACACCTTC. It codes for CASSTDRTSGYLDGYTF.

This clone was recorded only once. The CDR3 region has the DNA TGTGCCACCGGGGGGGACAGGGTGGGAGATACGCAGTATTTT. Translating gives CATGGDRVGDTQYF. This chain connects TRBV24-1 to TRBJ2-3; 9 bases agree with TRBD1. The CDR3 sequence is 14 residues long. From germline, CDR1 is KGHDR and CDR2 SFDVKD. The V and J ends lost 9 bases and 5 bases, in that order; junction bases with no gene match: 8.

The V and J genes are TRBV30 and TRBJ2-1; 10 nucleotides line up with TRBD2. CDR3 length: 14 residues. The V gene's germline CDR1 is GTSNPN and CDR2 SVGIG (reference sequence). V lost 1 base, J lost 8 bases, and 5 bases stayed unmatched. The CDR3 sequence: CAWSELAGFDEQFF. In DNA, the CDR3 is TGTGCCTGGAGTGAACTAGCGGGATTCGATGAGCAGTTCTTC.

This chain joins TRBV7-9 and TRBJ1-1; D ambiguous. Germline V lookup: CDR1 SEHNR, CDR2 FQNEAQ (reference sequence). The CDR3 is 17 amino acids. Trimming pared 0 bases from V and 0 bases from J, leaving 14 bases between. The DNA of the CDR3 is TGTGCCAGCAGCTTAGCCGGTCTTTTACGCGTGAACACTGAAGCTTTCTTT. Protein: CASSLAGLLRVNTEAFF.

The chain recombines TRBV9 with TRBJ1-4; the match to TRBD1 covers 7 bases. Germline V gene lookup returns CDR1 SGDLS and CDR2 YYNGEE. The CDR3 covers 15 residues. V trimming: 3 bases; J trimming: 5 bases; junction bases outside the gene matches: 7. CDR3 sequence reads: CASSAIPGGNEKLFF. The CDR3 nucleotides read TGTGCCAGCAGCGCAATCCCAGGGGGGAATGAAAAACTGTTTTTT.

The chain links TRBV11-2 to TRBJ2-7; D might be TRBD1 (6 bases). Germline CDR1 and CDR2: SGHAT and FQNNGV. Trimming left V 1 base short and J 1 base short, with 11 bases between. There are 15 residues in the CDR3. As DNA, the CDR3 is TGTGCCAGCAGCTTAGTCGGGGACACATCCTACGAGCAGTACTTC. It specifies CASSLVGDTSYEQYF.

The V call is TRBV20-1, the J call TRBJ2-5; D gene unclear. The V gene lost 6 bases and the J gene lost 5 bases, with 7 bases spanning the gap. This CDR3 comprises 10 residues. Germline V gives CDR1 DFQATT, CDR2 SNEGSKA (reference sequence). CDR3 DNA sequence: TGCAGTGCCCCAGCGGAGACCCAGTACTTC. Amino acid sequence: CSAPAETQYF.

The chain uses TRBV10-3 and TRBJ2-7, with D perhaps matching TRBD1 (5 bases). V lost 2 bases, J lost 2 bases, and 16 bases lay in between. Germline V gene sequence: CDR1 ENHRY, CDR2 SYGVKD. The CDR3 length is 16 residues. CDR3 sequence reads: CAISELKGQRAYEQYF. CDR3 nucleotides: TGTGCCATCAGTGAGCTAAAAGGACAACGGGCCTACGAGCAGTACTTC.

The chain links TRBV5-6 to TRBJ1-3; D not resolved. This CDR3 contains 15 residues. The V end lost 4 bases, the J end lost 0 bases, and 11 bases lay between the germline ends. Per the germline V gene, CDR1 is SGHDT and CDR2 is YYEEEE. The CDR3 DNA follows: TGTGCCAGCAGCGTAAGAGCTGTCTCTGGAAACACCATATATTTT. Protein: CASSVRAVSGNTIYF. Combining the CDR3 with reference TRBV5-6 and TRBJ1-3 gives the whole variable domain DAGVTQSPTHLIKTRGQQVTLRCSPKSGHDTVSWYQQALGQGPQFIFQYYEEEERQRGNFPDRFSGHQFPNYSSELNVNALLLGDSALYLCASSVRAVSGNTIYFGEGSWLTVV.